The present T cell receptor beta chain was sequenced within a study of shared clonotypes between healthy human individuals. Trimming removed 1 base at V and 9 bases at J, with 12 bases between. CDR1 and CDR2 (germline): SGHDN, FVKESK. The CDR3 sequence is 13 residues long. TCRdb's copy holds only in-frame clones and misses some; the assay was immunoSEQ multiplex PCR. The table includes 1,500,000 or so clones, 98% to 99% detected once. Sequencing was performed on naive CD4+ T cells sorted from blood. Stated subset: CD45RA+ positively selected. The sequence was obtained from a man aged 25 to 45 in good health. This sequence joins TRBV14 and TRBJ2-5; no firm D call. CDR3 DNA sequence: TGTGCCAGCAGCCAAGGGCAGCGCAGTGCCCAGTACTTC. The encoded protein is CASSQGQRSAQYF.